Listed here are 26 T cell receptor beta chains from one sample, sequenced in a study of blood T cell repertoires in COVID-19 (dated by TCRdb to 2018 to 2021). Receptor amplification or capture employed the immunoSEQ multiplex PCR assay. The source is immuneACCESS, and TCRdb retained only in-frame sequences with V and J called. Part of the clones is not carried over; for the studies checked, unresolved V genes explain less than half of this, and the remainder is unexplained. The table for this sample lists about 380,000 clones; more than 70% of them were counted only once. The ten biggest clones cover 1.2% of the sample. The sample comprised peripheral blood. Source of these receptors: a man between 40 and 49 years old with acute or convalescent COVID-19.

The chain couples TRBV18 to TRBJ2-7, with 7 bases that match TRBD2. V gave up 4 bases and J gave up 3 bases; unmatched junction bases: 12. The germline V gene encodes CDR1 KGHSH and CDR2 LQKENI. The CDR3 totals 16 residues. DNA for the CDR3: TGTGCCAGCTCACGTCTCTCGGGGCGGGGGTACTACGAGCAGTACTTC. This sequence encodes CASSRLSGRGYYEQYF.

The count of this clone is one. V is TRBV19 and J is TRBJ2-7; TRBD1 matches at 9 bases. CDR1 is LNHDA, CDR2 SQIVND, per germline (reference sequence). V was clipped by 1 base and J by 6 bases; unmatched bases: 7. This CDR3 region has 15 residues. CDR3: CASSIGATGGAEQYF. DNA for the CDR3: TGTGCCAGTAGTATAGGGGCTACAGGGGGCGCCGAGCAGTACTTC.

The rearrangement links TRBV5-4 to TRBJ2-7; 9 bases align to TRBD2. Germline V gene sequence: CDR1 SGHNT, CDR2 YYREEE (reference sequence). Unmatched junction bases numbered 5, after V lost 4 bases and J lost 0 bases. The CDR3 extends over 15 amino acids. CDR3 sequence (DNA): TGTGCCAGCAGCACCTATAGCGGGAGCTCCTACGAGCAGTACTTC. It encodes CASSTYSGSSYEQYF.

The rearrangement uses TRBV7-6 and TRBJ2-3, with 8 bases lining up with TRBD2. Germline lookup yields CDR1 SGHVS and CDR2 FNYEAQ. The CDR3 has 16 amino acids. Unmatched junction bases numbered 10, after V lost 2 bases and J lost 6 bases. CDR3 region: CASSLYGTRLADTQYF. The CDR3 region has the DNA TGTGCCAGCAGCTTATACGGGACTAGGCTTGCGGATACGCAGTATTTT.

The J gene is TRBJ2-3, the V gene TRBV30; TRBD2 aligns across 8 bases. Germline lookup yields CDR1 GTSNPN and CDR2 SVGIG (reference sequence). The CDR3 is 15 amino acids. V lost 4 bases to trimming and J lost 3 bases; unmatched junction nucleotides: 9. The CDR3: CAWKGSGRATDTQYF. In DNA form, the CDR3 reads TGTGCCTGGAAAGGCAGCGGGAGAGCGACAGATACGCAGTATTTT.

This rearrangement joins TRBV28 to TRBJ1-5; D possibly corresponds to TRBD1 (6 bases). The CDR3 loop spans 18 amino acids. Trimming left V 6 bases short and J 2 bases short, with 23 bases between. Per germline, CDR1 MDHEN and CDR2 SYDVKM. DNA of the CDR3: TGTGCCAGCAGGCCCGGGGAACAGGGAACCTTGGGCAATCAGCCCCAGCATTTT. Amino acid sequence: CASRPGEQGTLGNQPQHF. The full variable domain, completed using reference TRBV28 and TRBJ1-5, is DVKVTQSSRYLVKRTGEKVFLECVQDMDHENMFWYRQDPGLGLRLIYFSYDVKMKEKGDIPEGYSVSREKKERFSLILESASTNQTSMYLCASRPGEQGTLGNQPQHFGDGTRLSIL.

This sequence joins TRBV6-6 and TRBJ2-5; D gene unclear. The CDR3 totals 14 residues. V was clipped by 0 bases and J by 2 bases, with 7 bases between them. Per germline, CDR1 MNHNY and CDR2 SVGAGI (reference sequence). The CDR3 DNA is TGTGCCAGCAGTTACTCGGGCAGTCAAGAGACCCAGTACTTC. Residues: CASSYSGSQETQYF.

Worth noting for this clone: Other DNA variants within this sample encode the same CDR3. The rearrangement joins TRBV18 to TRBJ2-5; TRBD1 agrees at 8 bases. The CDR3 is made up of 14 amino acids. Germline loops: CDR1 KGHSH, CDR2 LQKENI. After removal of 6 bases from V and 1 base from J, the junction contained 4 bases not matched to a gene. The CDR3 spells CASSLGQGQETQYF. Written as DNA, the CDR3 is TGTGCCAGCTCTCTAGGACAGGGCCAAGAGACCCAGTACTTC.

This chain joins TRBV6-5 and TRBJ2-6; unclear D gene. The CDR3 has 15 amino acids. Germline-derived CDR1 and CDR2 are MNHEY and SVGAGI. V was clipped by 8 bases and J by 1 base, with 12 bases between them. CDR3 DNA sequence: TGTGCCAGCTGTAGTGGGCGTTCTGGGGCCAACGTCCTGACTTTC. It yields the protein CASCSGRSGANVLTF.

This clone was recorded a few times. The chain has TRBV9 and TRBJ1-6; TRBD1 might be the D (6 bases). This CDR3 is built from 17 residues. Germline-derived CDR1 and CDR2 are SGDLS and YYNGEE. V dropped 0 bases and J dropped 9 bases, with 19 bases sitting between them. CDR3: CASSVDAGGRLASPLHF. CDR3 coding DNA: TGTGCCAGCAGCGTAGATGCGGGGGGGCGTTTGGCTTCACCCCTCCACTTT.

This rearrangement joins TRBV19 to TRBJ1-1, with D perhaps matching TRBD1 (5 bases). The CDR3 loop spans 13 amino acids. V lost 3 bases and J 11 bases, leaving 16 bases between the germline ends. Germline CDR1 reads LNHDA; CDR2 reads SQIVND (reference sequence). DNA of the CDR3: TGTGCCAGTAGTATTGGAGGGAAAGGGGAGGCTTTCTTT. It yields the protein CASSIGGKGEAFF. The variable domain in full, with the rest retrieved from reference TRBV19 and TRBJ1-1, is DGGITQSPKYLFRKEGQNVTLSCEQNLNHDAMYWYRQDPGQGLRLIYYSQIVNDFQKGDIAEGYSVSREKKESFPLTVTSAQKNPTAFYLCASSIGGKGEAFFGQGTRLTVV.

V and J are TRBV4-2 and TRBJ1-2; 7 bases line up with TRBD1. The V gene end was trimmed by 0 bases and the J gene end by 3 bases; junction bases not matched to a gene: 7. The germline V gene has CDR1 LGHNA and CDR2 YNFKEQ. The CDR3 spans 16 residues. CDR3 amino acids: CASSQDGTVGDYGYTF. DNA for the CDR3: TGTGCCAGCAGCCAAGACGGGACAGTAGGAGACTATGGCTACACCTTC.

This clone was detected only once. V and J are TRBV5-1 and TRBJ2-7; 9 bases align to TRBD1. This CDR3 is built from 16 residues. Germline trimming cut 0 bases from V and 5 bases from J; bases unmatched to any gene: 9. The germline CDR1 and CDR2 sequences are SGHRS and YFSETQ. CDR3 DNA sequence: TGCGCCAGCAGCTTGGTCGGGACAGGGCCTCCCGACGAGCAGTACTTC. Translation gives CASSLVGTGPPDEQYF. The whole variable domain, filled in from reference TRBV5-1 and TRBJ2-7, reads KAGVTQTPRYLIKTRGQQVTLSCSPISGHRSVSWYQQTPGQGLQFLFEYFSETQRNKGNFPGRFSGRQFSNSRSEMNVSTLELGDSALYLCASSLVGTGPPDEQYFGPGTRLTVT.

V and J are TRBV6-5 and TRBJ1-1, with 8 bases aligning to TRBD1. J gave up 3 bases and V 8 bases, and 5 bases lay outside the gene matches. The CDR3 is made up of 13 amino acids. In germline, CDR1 is MNHEY, CDR2 SVGAGI. The CDR3 loop reads CASGQGADTEAFF. CDR3 nucleotides: TGTGCCAGCGGCCAGGGGGCCGACACTGAAGCTTTCTTT.

CDR3 region: CATRSGNTIYF. CDR3 DNA: TGTGCCACGCGATCCGGAAACACCATATATTTT. V and J are TRBV19 and TRBJ1-3, with D unclear. The CDR3 length is 11 residues. Trimming took off 10 bases at V and 4 bases at J, with 8 bases between the two ends. Germline V gene data show CDR1 as LNHDA and CDR2 as SQIVND (reference sequence). Looking up the rest from reference TRBV19 and TRBJ1-3 gives the full variable domain: DGGITQSPKYLFRKEGQNVTLSCEQNLNHDAMYWYRQDPGQGLRLIYYSQIVNDFQKGDIAEGYSVSREKKESFPLTVTSAQKNPTAFYLCATRSGNTIYFGEGSWLTVV.

The chain joins TRBV5-6 to TRBJ1-1; 11 bases are shared with TRBD1. V shed 4 bases, J shed 5 bases, and the junction held 4 bases outside the gene matches. The CDR3 spans 14 residues. From germline, CDR1 is SGHDT and CDR2 YYEEEE. CDR3 in DNA: TGTGCCAGCAGCGGGGACAGGGGGTATACTGAAGCTTTCTTT. It translates to CASSGDRGYTEAFF.

The chain couples TRBV3-1 (or the pseudogene TRBV3-2) to TRBJ1-4; D possibly corresponds to TRBD1 (6 bases). The CDR3 totals 15 residues. Germline CDR1 and CDR2: LGHDT and YNNKEL (reference sequence). Trimming stripped 3 bases from V and 2 bases from J, with 10 bases between. In DNA, the CDR3 is TGTGCCAGCAGCCACCAGACAGGCACTAATGAAAAACTGTTTTTT. Amino acids: CASSHQTGTNEKLFF.

The rearrangement joins TRBV5-5 to TRBJ2-7; D may be TRBD1 (7 bases). The V gene's germline CDR1 is SGHKS and CDR2 YYEKEE (reference sequence). This CDR3 comprises 15 residues. Trimming shortened V by 0 bases and J by 3 bases, and 13 bases separated the two germline ends. CDR3 region: CASSLAGQGGYEQYF. The CDR3 DNA is TGTGCCAGCAGCTTGGCCGGCCAGGGGGGCTACGAGCAGTACTTC.

The chain uses TRBV20-1 and TRBJ2-6, with 8 bases matching TRBD2. Germline values: CDR1 DFQATT, CDR2 SNEGSKA (reference sequence). The CDR3 sequence is 17 residues long. The J segment lost 0 bases and the V segment lost 3 bases, leaving 7 bases of the junction unmatched. CDR3 protein: CSASRGGLNSGANVLTF. CDR3 DNA: TGCAGTGCTAGTCGCGGGGGGTTAAACTCTGGGGCCAACGTCCTGACTTTC.

The chain recombines TRBV5-1 with TRBJ1-3, with 8 positions matching TRBD1. CDR3 size: 15 residues. The V segment lost 4 bases and the J segment 0 bases; nucleotides outside the gene matches: 3. CDR1 is SGHRS, CDR2 YFSETQ, per germline. The CDR3 region has the DNA TGCGCCAGCAGCCTTACAGGGGGCTCTGGAAACACCATATATTTT. Translation: CASSLTGGSGNTIYF.

This chain joins TRBV7-3 and TRBJ2-3, with a possible D match to TRBD1 (6 bases). The ends were cut back, 0 bases at V and 4 bases at J, with 14 bases in the middle. This CDR3 has 16 amino acids. CDR1 is SGHTA and CDR2 is FQGTGA in the germline V gene. The CDR3 region is CASSLTVAGDPDTQYF. Written as DNA, the CDR3 is TGTGCCAGCAGCTTAACGGTGGCAGGGGATCCAGATACGCAGTATTTT.

The gene calls are TRBV6-5 and TRBJ1-4; the match to TRBD1 covers 7 bases. Germline V gene sequence: CDR1 MNHEY, CDR2 SVGAGI. V was pared by 6 bases and J by 3 bases, with 7 bases of the junction left unmatched. The CDR3 contains 15 residues. This CDR3 reads CASRDRDRANEKLFF. The CDR3 region has the DNA TGTGCCAGCAGGGACCGGGACAGAGCTAATGAAAAACTGTTTTTT.

The chain couples TRBV28 to TRBJ2-6, with D possibly matching TRBD2 (6 bases). This CDR3 contains 18 residues. CDR1 MDHEN and CDR2 SYDVKM come from the germline V gene. Trimming shortened V by 3 bases and J by 0 bases, and 15 bases separated the two germline ends. The CDR3, as DNA: TGTGCCAGCAGTTTGGGCGGGGCCCGAATCTCTGGGGCCAACGTCCTGACTTTC. This translates into CASSLGGARISGANVLTF.

This rearrangement joins TRBV5-6 to TRBJ2-1, with 7 bases aligning to TRBD2. The junction had 7 bases not matched to a gene; V was cut back by 6 bases and J by 7 bases. The CDR3 consists of 13 residues. Looked up from germline, CDR1 is SGHDT and CDR2 is YYEEEE. CDR3 protein: CASTPGGANEQFF. The CDR3 coding sequence is TGTGCCAGCACCCCGGGAGGAGCGAATGAGCAGTTCTTC.

The rearrangement joins TRBV7-8 to TRBJ1-1; TRBD1 matches 8 bases. The CDR3 spans 15 residues. Looked up from germline, CDR1 is SGHVS and CDR2 is FQNEAQ. V was clipped by 1 base and J by 6 bases; unmatched bases: 7. DNA of the CDR3: TGTGCCAGCAGCTTAGGGGACAGGTATAACGCTGAAGCTTTCTTT. This sequence encodes CASSLGDRYNAEAFF.

This clone was detected a few times. The chain employs TRBV28 and TRBJ2-3; TRBD1 matches at 9 bases. V gave up 4 bases and J gave up 3 bases; unmatched junction bases: 8. Per the germline V gene, CDR1 is MDHEN and CDR2 is SYDVKM. The CDR3 runs to 16 residues. CDR3 sequence (DNA): TGTGCCAGCAGTTCCCCGGACAGGGGTGGGACAGATACGCAGTATTTT. Amino acid sequence: CASSSPDRGGTDTQYF. Full variable domain (rest looked up from reference TRBV28 and TRBJ2-3): DVKVTQSSRYLVKRTGEKVFLECVQDMDHENMFWYRQDPGLGLRLIYFSYDVKMKEKGDIPEGYSVSREKKERFSLILESASTNQTSMYLCASSSPDRGGTDTQYFGPGTRLTVL.